Sequencing of this T cell receptor (beta chain) was carried out in a study of brain T cells in children with intractable seizures. Germline-derived CDR1 and CDR2 are LGHDT and YNNKEL (reference sequence). The CDR3 consists of 17 residues. Unmatched junction bases numbered 16, after V lost 7 bases and J lost 7 bases. The table came from immunoSEQ multiplex PCR; TCRdb's copy has only in-frame clones and leaves some out. The profile shows about 76,000 clones, 85% to 95% of them singletons. Sequenced material: peripheral blood, taken at surgery. The sequence derives from a boy younger than two with tuberous sclerosis and intractable seizures. The chain has TRBV3-1 (or the pseudogene TRBV3-2) and TRBJ2-2, with 9 bases fitting TRBD2. CDR3 protein: CASNPVGAGGPLGELFF. The CDR3 nucleotides are TGTGCCAGCAATCCAGTAGGAGCGGGGGGTCCACTCGGGGAGCTGTTTTTT.